This note documents a single T cell receptor (beta chain) sequence. The data were obtained in a study of T cells in Graves' hyperthyroidism and ophthalmopathy. The hyperthyroidism patients had all been newly diagnosed, and their disease duration was under 2 months. Their ages ranged from 18 to 65 years. The PBMCs were taken from under 12 ml of fresh peripheral blood. This CDR3 contains 15 residues. The J segment lost 0 bases and the V segment lost 7 bases, leaving 8 bases of the junction unmatched. TCR beta CDR3 regions were amplified from RNA transcripts. HTBI primers were used for first-round RT-PCR of the TCR CDR3. One entry per CDR3 protein, called by TCRdb with MiXCR from the multiplex PCR reads. The sample includes 470,000 or so distinct CDR3 sequences, about 20% of them seen just once.

The source is a young man with Graves' hyperthyroidism. The chain is built from TRBV12-3 or TRBV12-4 and TRBJ1-2, with 7 bases aligning to TRBD1. Sequenced: blood. CDR3 in DNA: TGTGCCAGCAAGAGGACAGGTTCAGCTAACTATGGCTACACCTTC. Protein: CASKRTGSANYGYTF.